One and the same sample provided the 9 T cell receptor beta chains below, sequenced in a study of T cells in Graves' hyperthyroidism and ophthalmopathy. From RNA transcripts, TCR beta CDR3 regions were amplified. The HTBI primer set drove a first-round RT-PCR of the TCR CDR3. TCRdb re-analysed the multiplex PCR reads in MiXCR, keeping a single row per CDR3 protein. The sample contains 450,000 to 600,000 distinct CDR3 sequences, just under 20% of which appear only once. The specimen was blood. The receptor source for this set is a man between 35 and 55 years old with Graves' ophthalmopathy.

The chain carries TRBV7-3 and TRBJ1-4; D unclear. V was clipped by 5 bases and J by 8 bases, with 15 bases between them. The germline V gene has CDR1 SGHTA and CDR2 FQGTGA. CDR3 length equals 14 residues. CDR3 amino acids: CASSPTAGFEKLFF. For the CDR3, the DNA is TGTGCCAGCAGCCCAACGGCAGGATTCGAAAAACTGTTTTTT.

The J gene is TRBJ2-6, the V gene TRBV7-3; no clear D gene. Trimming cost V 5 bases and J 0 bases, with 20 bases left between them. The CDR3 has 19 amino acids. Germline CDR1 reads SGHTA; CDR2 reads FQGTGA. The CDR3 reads CASSPSPGAAASGANVLTF. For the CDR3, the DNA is TGTGCCAGCAGCCCGAGCCCCGGTGCGGCCGCCTCTGGGGCCAACGTCCTGACTTTC.

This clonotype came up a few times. The CDR3 nucleotides are TGTGCCAGCAGTTACCGAGCGGGCACAAACACCGGGGAGCTGTTTTTT. Its translation is CASSYRAGTNTGELFF. This rearrangement joins TRBV6-5 to TRBJ2-2; maybe TRBD2 (6 bases). Trimming pared 2 bases from V and 2 bases from J, leaving 12 bases between. The CDR3 has 16 residues. The germline V gene has CDR1 MNHEY and CDR2 SVGAGI.

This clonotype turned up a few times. CDR3 region: CASSLVQGGHSGANVLTF. CDR3 sequence (DNA): TGTGCCAGCAGCTTAGTCCAGGGAGGCCACTCTGGGGCCAACGTCCTGACTTTC. V gene TRBV11-2 combines with J gene TRBJ2-6; tentatively, D is TRBD2 (6 bases). The CDR3 totals 18 residues. V shed 1 base and J shed 0 bases, with 13 bases lying between them. CDR1 and CDR2 from the germline V gene are SGHAT and FQNNGV.

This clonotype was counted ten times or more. CDR3 coding DNA: TGTGCCAGCTCACCGGGGACAGGGTCTGCCACCATATATTTT. Its translation is CASSPGTGSATIYF. The chain recombines TRBV18 with TRBJ1-3; 9 nucleotides agree with TRBD1. CDR3 length equals 14 residues. Looked up from germline, CDR1 is KGHSH and CDR2 is LQKENI. V dropped 3 bases and J dropped 9; count of bases not matched to a gene: 6.

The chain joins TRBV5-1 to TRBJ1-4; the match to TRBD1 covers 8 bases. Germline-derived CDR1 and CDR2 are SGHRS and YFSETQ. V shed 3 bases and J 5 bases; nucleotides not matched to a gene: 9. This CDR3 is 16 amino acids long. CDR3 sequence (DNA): TGCGCCAGCAGCTCCGGGACAGGAAATCCCAATGAAAAACTGTTTTTT. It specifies CASSSGTGNPNEKLFF.

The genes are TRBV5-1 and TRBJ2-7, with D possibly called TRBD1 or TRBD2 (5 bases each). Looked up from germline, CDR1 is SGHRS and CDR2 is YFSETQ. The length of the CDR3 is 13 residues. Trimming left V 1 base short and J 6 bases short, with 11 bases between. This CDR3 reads CASSLMGTAEQYF. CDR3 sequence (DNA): TGCGCCAGCAGCTTGATGGGGACGGCCGAGCAGTACTTC.

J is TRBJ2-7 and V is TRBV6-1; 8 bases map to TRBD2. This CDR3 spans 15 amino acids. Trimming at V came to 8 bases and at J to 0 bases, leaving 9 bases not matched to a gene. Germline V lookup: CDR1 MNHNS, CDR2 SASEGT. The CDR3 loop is CASRLFGGASYEQYF. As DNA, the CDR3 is TGTGCCAGCCGCCTGTTCGGGGGGGCCTCCTACGAGCAGTACTTC.

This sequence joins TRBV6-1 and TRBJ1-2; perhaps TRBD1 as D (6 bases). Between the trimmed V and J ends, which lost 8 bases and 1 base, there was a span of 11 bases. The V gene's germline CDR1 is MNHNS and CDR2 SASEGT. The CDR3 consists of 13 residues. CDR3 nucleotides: TGTGCCAGCGCCCCACAGGGTAACTATGGCTACACCTTC. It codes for CASAPQGNYGYTF.